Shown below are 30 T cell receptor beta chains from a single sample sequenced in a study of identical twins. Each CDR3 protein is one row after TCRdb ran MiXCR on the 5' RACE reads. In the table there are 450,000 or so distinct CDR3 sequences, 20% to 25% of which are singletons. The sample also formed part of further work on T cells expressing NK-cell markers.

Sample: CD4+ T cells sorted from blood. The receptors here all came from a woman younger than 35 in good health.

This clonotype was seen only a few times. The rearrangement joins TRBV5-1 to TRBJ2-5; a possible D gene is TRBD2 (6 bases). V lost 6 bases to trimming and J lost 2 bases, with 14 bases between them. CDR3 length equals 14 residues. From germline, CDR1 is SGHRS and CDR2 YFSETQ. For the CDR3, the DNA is TGCGCCAGCAACCTAGCGACACCTCAAGAGACCCAGTACTTC. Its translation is CASNLATPQETQYF. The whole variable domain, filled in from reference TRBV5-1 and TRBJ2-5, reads KAGVTQTPRYLIKTRGQQVTLSCSPISGHRSVSWYQQTPGQGLQFLFEYFSETQRNKGNFPGRFSGRQFSNSRSEMNVSTLELGDSALYLCASNLATPQETQYFGPGTRLLVL.

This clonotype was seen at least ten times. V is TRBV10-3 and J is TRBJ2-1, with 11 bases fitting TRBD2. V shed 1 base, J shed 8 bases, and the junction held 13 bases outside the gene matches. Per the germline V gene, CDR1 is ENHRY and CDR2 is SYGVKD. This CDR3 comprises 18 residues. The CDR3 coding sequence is TGTGCCATCAGTGAGTTCTTAGCGGGAGGGCAAACGCACGATGAGCAGTTCTTC. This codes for CAISEFLAGGQTHDEQFF.

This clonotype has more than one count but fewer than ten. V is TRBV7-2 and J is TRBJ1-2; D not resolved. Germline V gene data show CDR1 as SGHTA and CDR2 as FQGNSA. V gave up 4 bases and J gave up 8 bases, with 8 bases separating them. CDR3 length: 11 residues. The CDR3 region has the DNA TGTGCCAGCAGCTACGTCGGGGGCTACACCTTC. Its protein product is CASSYVGGYTF. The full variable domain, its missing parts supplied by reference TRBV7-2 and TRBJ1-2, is GAGVSQSPSNKVTEKGKDVELRCDPISGHTALYWYRQSLGQGLEFLIYFQGNSAPDKSGLPSDRFSAERTGGSVSTLTIQRTQQEDSAVYLCASSYVGGYTFGSGTRLTVV.

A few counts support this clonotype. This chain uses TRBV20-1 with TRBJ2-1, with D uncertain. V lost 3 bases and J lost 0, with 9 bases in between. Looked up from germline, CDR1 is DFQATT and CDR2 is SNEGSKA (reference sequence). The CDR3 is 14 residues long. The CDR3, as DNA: TGCAGTGCTAGTTGGGATCCCTCCTACAATGAGCAGTTCTTC. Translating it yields CSASWDPSYNEQFF.

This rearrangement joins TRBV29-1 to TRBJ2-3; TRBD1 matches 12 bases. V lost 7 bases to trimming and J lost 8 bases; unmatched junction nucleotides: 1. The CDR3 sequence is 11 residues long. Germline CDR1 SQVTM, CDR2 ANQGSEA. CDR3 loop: CSGDRGRTQYF. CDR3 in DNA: TGCAGCGGGGACAGGGGGCGTACGCAGTATTTT.

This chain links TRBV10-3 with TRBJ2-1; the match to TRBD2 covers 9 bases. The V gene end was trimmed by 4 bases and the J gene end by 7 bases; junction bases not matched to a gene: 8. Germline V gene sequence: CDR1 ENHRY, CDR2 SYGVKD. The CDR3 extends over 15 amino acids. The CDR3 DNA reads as TGTGCCATCAGTGGGGGTAGCGGGAGTCGGAATGAGCAGTTCTTC. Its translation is CAISGGSGSRNEQFF.

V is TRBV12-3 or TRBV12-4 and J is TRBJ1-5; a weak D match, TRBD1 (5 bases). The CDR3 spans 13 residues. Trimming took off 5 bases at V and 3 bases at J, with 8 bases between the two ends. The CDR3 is CASSPGHNQPQHF. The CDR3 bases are TGTGCCAGCAGTCCCGGACACAATCAGCCCCAGCATTTT.

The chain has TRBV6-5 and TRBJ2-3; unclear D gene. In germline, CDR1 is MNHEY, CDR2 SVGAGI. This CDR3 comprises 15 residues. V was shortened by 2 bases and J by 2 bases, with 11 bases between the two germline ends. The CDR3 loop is CASSYTGRHTDTQYF. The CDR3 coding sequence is TGTGCCAGCAGTTACACGGGCAGGCACACAGATACGCAGTATTTT.

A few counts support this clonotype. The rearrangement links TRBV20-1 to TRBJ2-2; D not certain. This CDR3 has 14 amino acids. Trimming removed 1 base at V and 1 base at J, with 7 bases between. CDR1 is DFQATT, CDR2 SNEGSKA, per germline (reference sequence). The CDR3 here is CSARAFVNTGELFF. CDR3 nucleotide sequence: TGCAGTGCTAGAGCATTTGTGAACACCGGGGAGCTGTTTTTT.

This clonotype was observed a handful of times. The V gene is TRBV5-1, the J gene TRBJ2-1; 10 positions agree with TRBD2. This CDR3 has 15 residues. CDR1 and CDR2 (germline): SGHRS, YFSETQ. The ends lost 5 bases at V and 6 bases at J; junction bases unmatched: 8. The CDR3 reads CASRSQASGGNEQFF. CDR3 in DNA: TGCGCCAGCAGATCTCAGGCTAGCGGGGGCAATGAGCAGTTCTTC.

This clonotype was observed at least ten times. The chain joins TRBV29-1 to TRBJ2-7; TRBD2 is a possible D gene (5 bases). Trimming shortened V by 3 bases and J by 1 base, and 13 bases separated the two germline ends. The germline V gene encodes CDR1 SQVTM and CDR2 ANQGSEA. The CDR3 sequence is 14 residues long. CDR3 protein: CSVEKRVGSYEQYF. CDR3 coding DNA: TGCAGCGTTGAGAAGAGGGTAGGATCCTACGAGCAGTACTTC.

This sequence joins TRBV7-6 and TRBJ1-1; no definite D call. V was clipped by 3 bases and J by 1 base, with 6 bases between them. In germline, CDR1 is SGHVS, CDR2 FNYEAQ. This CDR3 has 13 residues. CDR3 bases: TGTGCCAGCAGCTTCGCGGAGAACACTGAAGCTTTCTTT. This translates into CASSFAENTEAFF.

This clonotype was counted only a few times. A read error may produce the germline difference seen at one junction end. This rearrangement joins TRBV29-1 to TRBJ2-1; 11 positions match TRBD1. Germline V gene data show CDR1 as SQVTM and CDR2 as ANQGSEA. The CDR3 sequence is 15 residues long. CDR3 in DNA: TGCAGCGTGGGGGGGGGACAGGGGGTCTACAACGAGCAGTTCTTC. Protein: CSVGGGQGVYNEQFF.

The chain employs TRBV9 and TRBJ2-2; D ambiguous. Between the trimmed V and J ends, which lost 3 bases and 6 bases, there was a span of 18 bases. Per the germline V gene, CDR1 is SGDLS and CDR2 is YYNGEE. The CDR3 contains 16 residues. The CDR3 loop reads CASSALRLAGAGELFF. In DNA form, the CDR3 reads TGTGCCAGCAGCGCCCTGAGGTTGGCTGGCGCCGGGGAGCTGTTTTTT. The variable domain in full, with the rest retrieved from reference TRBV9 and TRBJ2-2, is DSGVTQTPKHLITATGQRVTLRCSPRSGDLSVYWYQQSLDQGLQFLIQYYNGEERAKGNILERFSAQQFPDLHSELNLSSLELGDSALYFCASSALRLAGAGELFFGEGSRLTVL.

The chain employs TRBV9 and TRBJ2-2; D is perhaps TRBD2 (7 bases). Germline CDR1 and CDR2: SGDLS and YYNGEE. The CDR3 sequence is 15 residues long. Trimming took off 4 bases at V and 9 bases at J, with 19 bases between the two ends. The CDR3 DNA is TGTGCCAGCAGCTCACACCAAGGGGGGGTCCGGGAGCTGTTTTTT. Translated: CASSSHQGGVRELFF.

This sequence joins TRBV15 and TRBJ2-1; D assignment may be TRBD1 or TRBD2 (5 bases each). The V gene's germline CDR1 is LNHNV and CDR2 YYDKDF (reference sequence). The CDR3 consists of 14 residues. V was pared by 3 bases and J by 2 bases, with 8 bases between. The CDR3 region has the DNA TGTGCCACCAGCAGTGGGGGAACCTACAATGAGCAGTTCTTC. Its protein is CATSSGGTYNEQFF. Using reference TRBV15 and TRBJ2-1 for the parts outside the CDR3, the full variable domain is DAMVIQNPRYQVTQFGKPVTLSCSQTLNHNVMYWYQQKSSQAPKLLFHYYDKDFNNEADTPDNFQSRRPNTSFCFLDIRSPGLGDTAMYLCATSSGGTYNEQFFGPGTRLTVL.

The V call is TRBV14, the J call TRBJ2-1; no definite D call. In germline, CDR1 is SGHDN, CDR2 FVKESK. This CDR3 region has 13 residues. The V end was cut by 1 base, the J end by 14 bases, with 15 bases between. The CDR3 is CASSQVLSTPEFF. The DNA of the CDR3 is TGTGCCAGCAGCCAAGTACTCTCGACTCCTGAGTTCTTC. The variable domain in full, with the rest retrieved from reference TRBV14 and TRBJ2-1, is EAGVTQFPSHSVIEKGQTVTLRCDPISGHDNLYWYRRVMGKEIKFLLHFVKESKQDESGMPNNRFLAERTGGTYSTLKVQPAELEDSGVYFCASSQVLSTPEFFGPGTRLTVL.

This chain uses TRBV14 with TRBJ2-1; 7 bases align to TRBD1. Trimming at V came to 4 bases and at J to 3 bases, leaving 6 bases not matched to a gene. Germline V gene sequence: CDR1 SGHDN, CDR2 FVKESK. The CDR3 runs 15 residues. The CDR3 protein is CASSRQGYSYNEQFF. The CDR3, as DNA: TGTGCCAGCAGCCGACAGGGATACAGCTACAATGAGCAGTTCTTC.

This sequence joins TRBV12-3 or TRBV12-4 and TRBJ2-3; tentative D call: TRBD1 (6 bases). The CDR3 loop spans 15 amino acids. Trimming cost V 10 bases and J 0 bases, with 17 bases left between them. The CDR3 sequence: CATTGQFSSTDTQYF. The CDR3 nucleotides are TGTGCCACCACAGGGCAGTTTTCTAGCACAGATACGCAGTATTTT.

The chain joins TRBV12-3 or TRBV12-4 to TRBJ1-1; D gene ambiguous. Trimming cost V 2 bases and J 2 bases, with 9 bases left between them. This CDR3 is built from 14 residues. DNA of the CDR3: TGTGCCAGCAGTTTATTCCGGGCCAACACTGAAGCTTTCTTT. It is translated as CASSLFRANTEAFF.

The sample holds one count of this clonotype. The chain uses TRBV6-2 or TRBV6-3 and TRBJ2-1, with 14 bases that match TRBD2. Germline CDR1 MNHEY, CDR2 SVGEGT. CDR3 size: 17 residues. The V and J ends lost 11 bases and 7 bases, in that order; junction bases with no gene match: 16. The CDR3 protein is CAAEAGTSGSIYNEQFF. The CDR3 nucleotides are TGTGCCGCTGAGGCCGGGACTAGCGGGAGCATTTATAATGAGCAGTTCTTC.

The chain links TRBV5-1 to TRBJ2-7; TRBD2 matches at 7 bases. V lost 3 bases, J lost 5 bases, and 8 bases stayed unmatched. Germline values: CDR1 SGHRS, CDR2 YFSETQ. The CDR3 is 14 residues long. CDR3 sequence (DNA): TGCGCCAGCAGCTCGGGGGGAATATCCGACGAGCAGTACTTC. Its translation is CASSSGGISDEQYF.

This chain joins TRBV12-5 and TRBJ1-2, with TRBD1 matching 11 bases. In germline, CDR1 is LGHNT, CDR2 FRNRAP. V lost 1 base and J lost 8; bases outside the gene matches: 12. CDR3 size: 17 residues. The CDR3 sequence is CASGLAFGTGGDPGYTF. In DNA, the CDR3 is TGTGCTAGTGGTTTGGCATTCGGGACAGGGGGTGACCCGGGCTACACCTTC.

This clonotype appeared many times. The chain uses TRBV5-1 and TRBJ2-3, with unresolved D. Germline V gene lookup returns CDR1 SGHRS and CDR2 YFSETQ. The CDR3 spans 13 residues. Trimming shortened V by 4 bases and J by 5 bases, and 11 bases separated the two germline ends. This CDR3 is CASSAVGKDTQYF. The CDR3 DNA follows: TGCGCCAGCAGCGCCGTTGGAAAAGATACGCAGTATTTT.

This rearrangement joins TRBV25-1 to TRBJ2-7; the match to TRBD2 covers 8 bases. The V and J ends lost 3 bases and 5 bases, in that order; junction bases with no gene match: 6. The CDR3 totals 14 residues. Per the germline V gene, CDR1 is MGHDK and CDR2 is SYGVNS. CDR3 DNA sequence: TGTGCCAGCAGTGATGCGGGAGGTACCCACGAGCAGTACTTC. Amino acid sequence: CASSDAGGTHEQYF.

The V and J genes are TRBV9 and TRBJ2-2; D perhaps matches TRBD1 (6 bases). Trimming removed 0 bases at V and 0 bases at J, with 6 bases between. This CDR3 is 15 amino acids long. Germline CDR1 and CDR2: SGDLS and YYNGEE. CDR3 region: CASSVDRANTGELFF. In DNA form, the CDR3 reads TGTGCCAGCAGCGTAGACAGGGCGAACACCGGGGAGCTGTTTTTT.

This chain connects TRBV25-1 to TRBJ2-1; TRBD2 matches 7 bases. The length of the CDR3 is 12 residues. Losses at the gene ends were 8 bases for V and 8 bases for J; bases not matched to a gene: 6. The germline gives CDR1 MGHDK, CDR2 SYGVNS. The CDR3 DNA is TGTGCCAGCCGTGGACTAGTGGATGAGCAGTTCTTC. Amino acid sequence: CASRGLVDEQFF.

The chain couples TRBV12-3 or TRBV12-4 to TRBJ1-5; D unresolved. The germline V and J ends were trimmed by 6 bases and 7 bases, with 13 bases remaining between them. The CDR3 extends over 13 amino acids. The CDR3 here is CASSPDHQQPQHF. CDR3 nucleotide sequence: TGTGCCAGCAGCCCCGACCATCAGCAGCCCCAGCATTTT.

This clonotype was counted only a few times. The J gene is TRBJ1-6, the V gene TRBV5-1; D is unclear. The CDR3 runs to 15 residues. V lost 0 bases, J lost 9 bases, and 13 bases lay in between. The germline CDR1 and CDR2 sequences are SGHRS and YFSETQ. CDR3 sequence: CASSLGAGLGSPLHF. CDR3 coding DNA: TGCGCCAGCAGCTTGGGGGCAGGATTGGGTTCACCCCTCCACTTT.

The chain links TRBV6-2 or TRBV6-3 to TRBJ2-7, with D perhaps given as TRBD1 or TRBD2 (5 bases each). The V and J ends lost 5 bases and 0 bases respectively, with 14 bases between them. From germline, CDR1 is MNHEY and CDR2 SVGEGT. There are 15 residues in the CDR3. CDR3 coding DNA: TGTGCCAGCAGTAAGCCGGGACGCCACTCCTACGAGCAGTACTTC. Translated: CASSKPGRHSYEQYF.